The sequence of this TCR beta chain was determined in a study of cytomegalovirus exposure and HLA in healthy donors. The study, taken as a whole, reports: Earlier analysis found most TCR beta V segments productive about 87% or about 30% of the time. Certain indistinguishable V segments, among them TRBV6-2 and TRBV6-3, were excluded. A later examination showed that TCR association rates differed by HLA locus, with DRB1 most and HLA-C fewest.

In the PCR, 60 Vbeta and 13 Jbeta primers were used. Data came from immunoSEQ multiplex PCR; TCRdb stores just in-frame clones and leaves some out. This sample has over 150,000 clones, with about 81% found just once. This CDR3 spans 12 amino acids. Germline V gene lookup returns CDR1 SNHLY and CDR2 FYNNEI. V was pared by 3 bases and J by 8 bases, with 10 bases between. Concerning this clone itself: Its antigen is currently unknown.

Specimen: PBMCs. The receptor's source is a girl between 10 and 17 years old in good health and CMV-seropositive. The chain is built from TRBV2 and TRBJ1-2; tentatively, D is TRBD1 (5 bases). The CDR3 sequence: CASSDSGEGYTF. DNA of the CDR3: TGTGCCAGCAGTGACTCGGGGGAGGGCTACACCTTC.